A single sample gave rise to the 26 T cell receptor beta chains below, sequenced in a study of cytomegalovirus exposure and HLA in healthy donors. Vbeta (60) and Jbeta (13) primers were used in the PCR. Libraries were prepared by immunoSEQ multiplex PCR; TCRdb keeps only in-frame clonotypes and omits some of them. Of about 170,000 clones detected, approximately 80% appear once; the ten largest clones hold around 0.71%. The source material was PBMCs. All receptors derive from a female donor in good health and CMV-seronegative.

V is TRBV14 and J is TRBJ2-7; no clear D. Per the germline V gene, CDR1 is SGHDN and CDR2 is FVKESK. V was clipped by 3 bases and J by 7 bases, with 7 bases between them. The CDR3 consists of 11 residues. CDR3 in amino acids: CASSQAVEQYF. CDR3 nucleotide sequence: TGTGCCAGCAGCCAGGCTGTTGAGCAGTACTTC.

In the case of this clone: Within the sample, other DNA sequences also encode this same CDR3. The chain recombines TRBV2 with TRBJ1-4; D remains ambiguous. Germline CDR1 is SNHLY and CDR2 is FYNNEI. The CDR3 sequence is 14 residues long. The V end lost 6 bases, the J end lost 0 bases, and 8 bases lay between the germline ends. The CDR3 DNA reads TGTGCCAGCAGAACCGGGACAACTAATGAAAAACTGTTTTTT. Its translation: CASRTGTTNEKLFF.

V usage is TRBV5-4 and J usage is TRBJ2-3; the match to TRBD2 covers 12 bases. Trimming at V came to 4 bases and at J to 5 bases, leaving 8 bases not matched to a gene. This CDR3 is 16 amino acids long. The germline gives CDR1 SGHNT, CDR2 YYREEE (reference sequence). This CDR3 is CASSNPSGGELDTQYF. CDR3 nucleotides: TGTGCCAGCAGCAATCCTAGCGGGGGGGAATTAGATACGCAGTATTTT. Full variable domain (outside the CDR3, taken from reference TRBV5-4 and TRBJ2-3): ETGVTQSPTHLIKTRGQQVTLRCSSQSGHNTVSWYQQALGQGPQFIFQYYREEENGRGNFPPRFSGLQFPNYSSELNVNALELDDSALYLCASSNPSGGELDTQYFGPGTRLTVL.

This chain uses TRBV11-3 with TRBJ2-7; TRBD1 is a possible D gene (5 bases). Trimming removed 0 bases from V and 2 bases from J, with 8 bases in between. The CDR3 length is 14 residues. Germline CDR1 reads SGHNT; CDR2 reads YENEEA. The CDR3 DNA follows: TGTGCCAGCAGCTTAGAGACAGCCACCTACGAGCAGTACTTC. Protein: CASSLETATYEQYF.

This clone was detected only once. The chain recombines TRBV4-3 with TRBJ1-4, with D perhaps TRBD1 (5 bases). This CDR3 has 13 residues. Trimming removed 3 bases at V and 8 bases at J, with 10 bases between. The germline V gene encodes CDR1 LGHNA and CDR2 YSLEER. CDR3 loop: CASSQGEGEKLFF. The CDR3 DNA sequence: TGCGCCAGCAGCCAGGGGGAGGGGGAAAAACTGTTTTTT.

The chain has TRBV14 and TRBJ2-7; the D gene is possibly TRBD1 (6 bases). V was trimmed by 5 bases and J by 4 bases, leaving 21 bases between them. This CDR3 is 16 amino acids long. Per the germline V gene, CDR1 is SGHDN and CDR2 is FVKESK. CDR3 nucleotides: TGTGCCAGCAGCAACAAGAGGGGGTCCCTCAGTTACGAGCAGTACTTC. Protein: CASSNKRGSLSYEQYF.

The rearrangement uses TRBV5-1 and TRBJ2-7; 9 nucleotides agree with TRBD1. Germline loops: CDR1 SGHRS, CDR2 YFSETQ. The trim removed 4 bases at V and 2 bases at J, leaving 4 bases unmatched. This CDR3 region has 14 residues. The CDR3 reads CASSVTGGTYEQYF. CDR3 nucleotides: TGCGCCAGCAGCGTGACAGGGGGAACCTACGAGCAGTACTTC.

The rearrangement links TRBV6-5 to TRBJ2-7; 7 nucleotides line up with TRBD1. The CDR3 contains 16 residues. From germline, CDR1 is MNHEY and CDR2 SVGAGI. V was pared by 0 bases and J by 4 bases, with 9 bases of the junction left unmatched. Here the CDR3 reads CASSYSSTGAPYEQYF. The CDR3 bases are TGTGCCAGCAGTTACTCCAGTACAGGGGCTCCATACGAGCAGTACTTC.

This clone was recorded a few times. At one end, the junction sequence differs from germline, possibly due to a read error. The chain employs TRBV11-2 and TRBJ2-4; 7 bases are shared with TRBD1. The germline CDR1 and CDR2 sequences are SGHAT and FQNNGV. The CDR3 has 18 amino acids. CDR3 amino acids: CASSLLPDRVIAKNSQYF. The CDR3 bases are TGTGCCAGCAGCCTGCTACCCGACAGGGTCATAGCCAAAAACAGTCAGTACTTC.

V is TRBV28 and J is TRBJ2-6; 7 positions agree with TRBD2. V shed 5 bases and J 0 bases; nucleotides not matched to a gene: 10. This CDR3 is 18 amino acids long. Germline V gene sequence: CDR1 MDHEN, CDR2 SYDVKM. The CDR3 here is CASSLGRVARSGANVLTF. For the CDR3, the DNA is TGTGCCAGCAGTCTAGGGAGGGTTGCCCGCTCTGGGGCCAACGTCCTGACTTTC.

The chain employs TRBV9 and TRBJ2-7; D remains ambiguous. Trimming shortened V by 2 bases and J by 2 bases, and 11 bases separated the two germline ends. Germline V gives CDR1 SGDLS, CDR2 YYNGEE. This CDR3 spans 14 amino acids. The CDR3 DNA reads TGTGCCAGCAGCGTCGACTCACTCCCCTACGAGCAGTACTTC. Protein product: CASSVDSLPYEQYF.

There are a few counts of this clone. The chain carries TRBV7-3 and TRBJ2-7; TRBD1 is a possible D gene (6 bases). The germline V gene has CDR1 SGHTA and CDR2 FQGTGA. Trimming removed 2 bases from V and 7 bases from J, with 12 bases in between. The CDR3 consists of 13 residues. The CDR3 nucleotides read TGTGCCAGCAGCTTAGGACAGCTTGAGGAGCAGTACTTC. It encodes CASSLGQLEEQYF.

A word on this clone: One end of the junction fails to match germline, which may point to a read error. This chain uses TRBV5-1 with TRBJ2-2; 7 bases line up with TRBD1. The CDR3 has 15 amino acids. Germline V gene data show CDR1 as SGHRS and CDR2 as YFSETQ. The CDR3 coding sequence is TGCGCCAGCAGACGCGGACAGGCGAACACCGGGAAGCTGTTTTTT. Its translation: CASRRGQANTGKLFF.

The V gene is TRBV6-5, the J gene TRBJ1-2; D remains ambiguous. V lost 5 bases and J 2 bases, leaving 9 bases between the germline ends. Germline-derived CDR1 and CDR2 are MNHEY and SVGAGI. The CDR3 totals 13 residues. The CDR3 bases are TGTGCCAGCAGTCAAAATTCCAACTATGGCTACACCTTC. This gives the protein CASSQNSNYGYTF.

The V gene is TRBV25-1, the J gene TRBJ1-2; 7 bases line up with TRBD1. This CDR3 is 16 amino acids long. V was clipped by 5 bases and J by 8 bases; unmatched bases: 17. Germline CDR1 reads MGHDK; CDR2 reads SYGVNS. The CDR3 here is CASSTRGTEFHRGYTF. CDR3 nucleotides: TGTGCCAGCAGTACCCGCGGGACAGAGTTCCACCGAGGCTACACCTTC.

V usage is TRBV27 and J usage is TRBJ2-7; 9 bases fit TRBD1. The CDR3 loop spans 15 amino acids. V was clipped by 6 bases and J by 0 bases; unmatched bases: 6. CDR1 MNHEY and CDR2 SMNVEV come from the germline V gene (reference sequence). Here the CDR3 reads CASSSTGGSSYEQYF. The CDR3 region has the DNA TGTGCCAGCAGCTCGACAGGGGGGAGCTCCTACGAGCAGTACTTC.

The chain uses TRBV4-3 and TRBJ2-1; 11 nucleotides align to TRBD2. The CDR3 length is 14 residues. CDR1 is LGHNA and CDR2 is YSLEER in the germline V gene. The ends lost 4 bases at V and 4 bases at J; junction bases unmatched: 0. The CDR3 sequence: CASSLAGGYNEQFF. The CDR3 DNA reads as TGCGCCAGCAGCCTAGCGGGAGGGTACAATGAGCAGTTCTTC.

This clone came up a few times. The chain joins TRBV7-3 to TRBJ1-4, with a tentative D call TRBD1 (6 bases). The CDR3 contains 15 residues. Germline lookup yields CDR1 SGHTA and CDR2 FQGTGA. V lost 3 bases, J lost 3 bases, and 11 bases lay in between. This chain's CDR3 is CASSLTGHPNEKLFF. In DNA form, the CDR3 reads TGTGCCAGCAGCTTGACGGGACACCCTAATGAAAAACTGTTTTTT.

The CDR3 sequence: CASSESAPGEQFF. CDR3 DNA sequence: TGTGCCAGCAGTGAGTCCGCGCCCGGTGAGCAGTTCTTC. The chain uses TRBV6-4 and TRBJ2-1; no reliable D call. The CDR3 totals 13 residues. V lost 3 bases, J lost 9 bases, and 12 bases lay in between. The germline V gene encodes CDR1 MRHNA and CDR2 SNTAGT.

The chain links TRBV6-5 to TRBJ1-5; TRBD1 is a possible D gene (5 bases). Deletions cut 0 bases from V and 9 bases from J, with 12 bases between. This CDR3 comprises 14 residues. Germline V gene data show CDR1 as MNHEY and CDR2 as SVGAGI. CDR3 region: CASSYSGLGLPQHF. CDR3 in DNA: TGTGCCAGCAGTTACTCCGGGTTGGGGCTGCCCCAGCATTTT.

The chain has TRBV5-1 and TRBJ2-3, with D uncertain. The CDR3 has 16 amino acids. V lost 0 bases and J lost 4, with 15 bases in between. Germline V CDR1 and CDR2: SGHRS, YFSETQ. CDR3 in amino acids: CASSLARVDRSDTQYF. CDR3 nucleotides: TGCGCCAGCAGCTTGGCCCGGGTAGACCGTTCAGATACGCAGTATTTT.

This chain connects TRBV28 to TRBJ2-1, with a possible D match to TRBD2 (7 bases). Deletions cut 8 bases from V and 2 bases from J, with 16 bases between. The CDR3 is 15 residues long. Germline CDR1 and CDR2: MDHEN and SYDVKM. In nucleotides, the CDR3 is TGTGCCAGCGGTCCGGGGGGCGGTCCCTACAATGAGCAGTTCTTC. As protein: CASGPGGGPYNEQFF.

The V and J genes are TRBV6-5 and TRBJ1-2, with D maybe TRBD1 (5 bases). V lost 2 bases and J 8 bases, leaving 12 bases between the germline ends. The V gene's germline CDR1 is MNHEY and CDR2 SVGAGI. The CDR3 length is 13 residues. The CDR3 bases are TGTGCCAGCAGTTACGGCCAGGGTGTAGGCTACACCTTC. Protein product: CASSYGQGVGYTF.

The rearrangement joins TRBV7-9 to TRBJ2-5; 8 positions match TRBD2. CDR1 and CDR2 from the germline V gene are SEHNR and FQNEAQ (reference sequence). There are 16 residues in the CDR3. V was clipped by 6 bases and J by 4 bases; unmatched bases: 13. The CDR3 here is CASSYLTGGPGETQYF. For the CDR3, the DNA is TGTGCCAGCAGTTACCTCACGGGAGGGCCGGGAGAGACCCAGTACTTC.

J is TRBJ2-7 and V is TRBV28; D not resolved. V was cut by 7 bases and J by 3 bases, with 16 bases left in between. CDR1 is MDHEN and CDR2 is SYDVKM in the germline V gene. The CDR3 runs 14 residues. CDR3 loop: CASTSLDFFYEQYF. In DNA, the CDR3 is TGTGCCAGCACTTCTCTAGACTTTTTCTACGAGCAGTACTTC. Variable domain in full (rest from reference TRBV28 and TRBJ2-7): DVKVTQSSRYLVKRTGEKVFLECVQDMDHENMFWYRQDPGLGLRLIYFSYDVKMKEKGDIPEGYSVSREKKERFSLILESASTNQTSMYLCASTSLDFFYEQYFGPGTRLTVT.

The chain joins TRBV7-2 to TRBJ2-7; 8 nucleotides line up with TRBD2. CDR3 length: 12 residues. Germline assignment: CDR1 SGHTA and CDR2 FQGNSA. V gave up 5 bases and J gave up 10 bases; unmatched junction bases: 7. The CDR3 spells CASSITSGHQYF. The CDR3 nucleotides read TGTGCCAGCAGCATCACTAGCGGTCACCAGTACTTC.